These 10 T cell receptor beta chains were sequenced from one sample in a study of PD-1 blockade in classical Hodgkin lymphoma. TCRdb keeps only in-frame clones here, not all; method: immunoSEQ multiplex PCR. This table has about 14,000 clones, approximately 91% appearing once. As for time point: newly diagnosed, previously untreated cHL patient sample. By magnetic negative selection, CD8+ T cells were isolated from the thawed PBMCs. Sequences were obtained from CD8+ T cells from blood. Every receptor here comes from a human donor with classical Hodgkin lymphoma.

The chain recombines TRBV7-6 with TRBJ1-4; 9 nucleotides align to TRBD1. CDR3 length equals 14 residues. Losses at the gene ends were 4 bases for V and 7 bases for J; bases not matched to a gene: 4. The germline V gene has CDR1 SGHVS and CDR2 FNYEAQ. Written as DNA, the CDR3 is TGTGCCAGCAGCTCGGGGACAGGGAGTGAAAAACTGTTTTTT. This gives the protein CASSSGTGSEKLFF.

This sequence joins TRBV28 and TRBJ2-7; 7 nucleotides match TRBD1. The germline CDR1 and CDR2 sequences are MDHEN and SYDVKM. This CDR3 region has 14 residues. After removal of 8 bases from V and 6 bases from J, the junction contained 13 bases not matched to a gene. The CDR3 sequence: CASVPRGTLGEQYV. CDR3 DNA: TGTGCCAGCGTCCCCAGGGGGACCCTCGGCGAGCAGTACGTC.

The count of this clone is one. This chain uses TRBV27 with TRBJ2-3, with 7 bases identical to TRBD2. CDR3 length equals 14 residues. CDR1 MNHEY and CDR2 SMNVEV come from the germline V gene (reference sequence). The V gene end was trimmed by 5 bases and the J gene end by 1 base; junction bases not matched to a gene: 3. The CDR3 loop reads CASSRDYRTDTQYF. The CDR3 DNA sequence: TGTGCCAGCAGTCGGGACTACCGCACAGATACGCAGTATTTT.

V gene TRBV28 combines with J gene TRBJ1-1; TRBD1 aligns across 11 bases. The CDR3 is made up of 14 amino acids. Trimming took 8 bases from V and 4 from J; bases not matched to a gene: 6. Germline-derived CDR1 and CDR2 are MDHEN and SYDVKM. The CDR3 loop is CASVTGTGGTEAFF. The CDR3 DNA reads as TGTGCCAGCGTAACGGGGACAGGGGGCACTGAAGCTTTCTTT.

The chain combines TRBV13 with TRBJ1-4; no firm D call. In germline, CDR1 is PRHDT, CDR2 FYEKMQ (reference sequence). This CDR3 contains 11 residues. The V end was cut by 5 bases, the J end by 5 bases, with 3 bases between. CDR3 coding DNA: TGTGCCAGCAGCAAGAATGAAAAACTGTTTTTT. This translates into CASSKNEKLFF.

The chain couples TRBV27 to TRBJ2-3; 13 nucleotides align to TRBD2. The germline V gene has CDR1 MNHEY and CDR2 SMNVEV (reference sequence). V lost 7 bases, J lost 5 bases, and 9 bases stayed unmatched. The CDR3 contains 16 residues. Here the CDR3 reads CASIRLAGGRGDTQYF. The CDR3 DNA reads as TGTGCCAGCATCCGACTAGCGGGAGGCCGTGGAGATACGCAGTATTTT.

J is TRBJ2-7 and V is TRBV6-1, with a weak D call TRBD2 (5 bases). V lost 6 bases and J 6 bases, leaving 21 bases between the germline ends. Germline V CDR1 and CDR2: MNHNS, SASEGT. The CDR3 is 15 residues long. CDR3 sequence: CASSESGPVYFEQYV. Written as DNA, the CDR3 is TGTGCCAGCAGCGAGAGCGGCCCCGTCTATTTCGAGCAGTACGTC.

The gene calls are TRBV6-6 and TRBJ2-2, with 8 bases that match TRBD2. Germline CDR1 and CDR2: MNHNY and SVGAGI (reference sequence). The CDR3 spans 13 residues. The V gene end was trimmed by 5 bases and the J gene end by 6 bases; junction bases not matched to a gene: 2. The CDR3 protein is CASSPGGSGELFF. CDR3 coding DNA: TGTGCCAGCAGTCCGGGGGGGTCCGGGGAGCTGTTTTTT.

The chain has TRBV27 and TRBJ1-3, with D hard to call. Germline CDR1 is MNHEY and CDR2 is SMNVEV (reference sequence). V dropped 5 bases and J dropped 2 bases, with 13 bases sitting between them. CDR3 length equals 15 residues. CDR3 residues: CASSPIGVPGNTIYF. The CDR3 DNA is TGTGCCAGCAGTCCCATCGGAGTCCCTGGAAACACCATATATTTT.

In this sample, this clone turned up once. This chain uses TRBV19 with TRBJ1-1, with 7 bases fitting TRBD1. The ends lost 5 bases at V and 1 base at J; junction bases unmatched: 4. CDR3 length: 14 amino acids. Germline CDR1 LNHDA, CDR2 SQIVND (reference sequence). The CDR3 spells CASSSRTGNTEAFF. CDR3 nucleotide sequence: TGTGCCAGTAGTTCAAGGACAGGGAACACTGAAGCTTTCTTT.